The 20 T cell receptor beta chains below come from one sample, sequenced in a study of blood T cells in healthy people across ages. The authors ran a second PCR of roughly 7 to 11 cycles using a sample-barcoded 5' primer and a J-beta primer mix. TCRdb re-called the 5' RACE reads through MiXCR, storing one row per CDR3 protein. The profile shows some 1.7 million distinct CDR3 sequences, 28% of them singletons. The sequenced sample was blood. The receptors shown here come from a woman aged 25 to 45 in good health.

The genes are TRBV21-1 and TRBJ2-5; the table's D call, TRBD1, was not checked against the DNA. TRBV21-1 corresponds to a pseudogene. The CDR3 extends over 17 amino acids. The chain's CDR3 is CASSTFRTGYPTKTQYF. The DNA for the CDR3 is TGTGCCAGCAGCACCTTTAGGACAGGCTACCCCACAAAGACCCAGTACTTC.

The gene calls are TRBV2 and TRBJ2-7; D perhaps matches TRBD2 (5 bases). There are 13 residues in the CDR3. CDR1 and CDR2 (germline): SNHLY, FYNNEI. The V end was cut by 3 bases, the J end by 3 bases, with 9 bases between. The CDR3 spells CASSEEELYEQYF. The CDR3 DNA reads as TGTGCCAGCAGTGAGGAGGAACTCTACGAGCAGTACTTC. Combining the CDR3 with reference TRBV2 and TRBJ2-7 gives the whole variable domain EPEVTQTPSHQVTQMGQEVILRCVPISNHLYFYWYRQILGQKVEFLVSFYNNEISEKSEIFDDQFSVERPDGSNFTLKIRSTKLEDSAMYFCASSEEELYEQYFGPGTRLTVT.

J is TRBJ1-5 and V is TRBV28; 7 nucleotides line up with TRBD1. Germline trimming cut 2 bases from V and 6 bases from J; bases unmatched to any gene: 10. Germline CDR1 is MDHEN and CDR2 is SYDVKM. The CDR3 extends over 16 amino acids. CDR3 in amino acids: CASSLLRGLLGQPQHF. CDR3 DNA: TGTGCCAGCAGTTTACTAAGGGGGCTGTTAGGTCAGCCCCAGCATTTT.

Note on this clonotype: A read error may account for a junction end that differs from germline. The chain is built from TRBV27 and TRBJ2-1; D unresolved. Germline loops: CDR1 MNHEY, CDR2 SMNVEV (reference sequence). The CDR3 consists of 13 residues. The CDR3 loop reads CASSLGGYSEQFF. DNA of the CDR3: TGTGCCAGCAGTTTGGGCGGATACAGTGAGCAGTTCTTC.

The V gene is TRBV6-5, the J gene TRBJ1-2; D is possibly TRBD1 (5 bases). This CDR3 has 14 residues. With 6 bases removed from V and 1 base from J, the gap between germline ends came to 12 bases. Germline values: CDR1 MNHEY, CDR2 SVGAGI. DNA for the CDR3: TGTGCCAGCAGCACAGGATTAAGTAACTATGGCTACACCTTC. Its translation is CASSTGLSNYGYTF.

In its sample, this clonotype was seen many times. Germline and junction disagree at one end, which may indicate a read error. This rearrangement joins TRBV5-1 to TRBJ1-1; TRBD1 is a possible D gene (6 bases). The CDR3 runs 14 residues. Germline V gene data show CDR1 as SGHRS and CDR2 as YFSETQ. CDR3 sequence: CASSLQGPNTEAFF. DNA for the CDR3: TGTGCCAGCAGTTTACAGGGACCGAACACTGAAGCTTTCTTT.

Many counts were recorded for this clonotype. The rearrangement uses TRBV9 and TRBJ2-1; TRBD2 matches at 9 bases. CDR1 and CDR2 from the germline V gene are SGDLS and YYNGEE. CDR3 length: 17 amino acids. The V segment lost 3 bases and the J segment 6 bases; nucleotides outside the gene matches: 13. The CDR3 DNA sequence: TGTGCCAGCAGCGGCGGGGGAAGCGGGAGGAGTTCCAATGAGCAGTTCTTC. It yields the protein CASSGGGSGRSSNEQFF.

A word on this clonotype: A much larger clone differs from this one at a single base, so this may be a read error. The V gene is TRBV29-1, the J gene TRBJ2-1, with no clear D. The CDR3 length is 14 residues. V lost 4 bases to trimming and J lost 1 base, with 11 bases between them. Germline V gives CDR1 SQVTM, CDR2 ANQGSEA. CDR3 sequence reads: CSVARDRSYNEQFF. CDR3 DNA sequence: TGCAGCGTTGCCCGAGATCGGTCCTACAATGAGCAGTTCTTC.

The chain uses TRBV11-2 and TRBJ2-5, with D possibly matching TRBD2 (5 bases). Trimming took off 5 bases at V and 5 bases at J, with 21 bases between the two ends. CDR1 and CDR2 (germline): SGHAT, FQNNGV. The length of the CDR3 is 16 residues. In DNA form, the CDR3 reads TGTGCCAGCAGCCCATCCGGACTCCGGCGAGGGGAGACCCAGTACTTC. The encoded protein is CASSPSGLRRGETQYF.

Many counts were recorded for this clonotype. The rearrangement joins TRBV5-1 to TRBJ1-6; 8 nucleotides agree with TRBD1. The trim removed 3 bases at V and 10 bases at J, leaving 6 bases unmatched. Germline lookup yields CDR1 SGHRS and CDR2 YFSETQ. This CDR3 is 14 amino acids long. The CDR3 coding sequence is TGCGCCAGCAGCTCAGGGGGCAGGGAATCACCCCTCCACTTT. Translation gives CASSSGGRESPLHF.

The V gene is TRBV15, the J gene TRBJ2-7; D gene ambiguous. The CDR3 is 16 amino acids. V lost 7 bases and J 2 bases, leaving 21 bases between the germline ends. Germline values: CDR1 LNHNV, CDR2 YYDKDF (reference sequence). The CDR3 protein is CATNLTGVTLTYEQYF. CDR3 DNA sequence: TGTGCCACCAACTTAACTGGGGTAACTTTGACCTACGAGCAGTACTTC.

J is TRBJ2-7 and V is TRBV6-2 or TRBV6-3; 10 nucleotides align to TRBD2. Germline V gene lookup returns CDR1 MNHEY and CDR2 SVGEGT. The CDR3 extends over 15 amino acids. V was pared by 6 bases and J by 5 bases, with 10 bases of the junction left unmatched. The CDR3 DNA sequence: TGTGCCAGCAGGCAGGGACTAGCGATCGGTCACGAGCAGTACTTC. Its protein is CASRQGLAIGHEQYF.

The genes are TRBV20-1 and TRBJ2-1, with 8 bases fitting TRBD1. CDR3 length: 13 amino acids. V shed 2 bases and J 12 bases; nucleotides not matched to a gene: 9. Germline V gene lookup returns CDR1 DFQATT and CDR2 SNEGSKA (reference sequence). The CDR3, as DNA: TGCAGTGCTAGAATCCCCTCCGGGACAGGGCAGTTCTTC. Translating gives CSARIPSGTGQFF.

The table lists this clonotype with many counts. This chain connects TRBV5-1 to TRBJ2-5; 7 nucleotides agree with TRBD1. CDR1 and CDR2 (germline): SGHRS, YFSETQ. The CDR3 loop spans 15 amino acids. Losses at the gene ends were 2 bases for V and 5 bases for J; bases not matched to a gene: 9. CDR3 sequence reads: CASSFGQAGVETQYF. The CDR3 DNA reads TGCGCCAGCAGCTTCGGACAGGCCGGGGTGGAGACCCAGTACTTC. Variable domain in full (rest from reference TRBV5-1 and TRBJ2-5): KAGVTQTPRYLIKTRGQQVTLSCSPISGHRSVSWYQQTPGQGLQFLFEYFSETQRNKGNFPGRFSGRQFSNSRSEMNVSTLELGDSALYLCASSFGQAGVETQYFGPGTRLLVL.

This clonotype was observed a handful of times. A junction boundary mismatches the germline segment, possibly from a read error. V gene TRBV28 combines with J gene TRBJ2-3; the match to TRBD1 covers 7 bases. Germline V gives CDR1 MDHEN, CDR2 SYDVKM. This CDR3 spans 16 amino acids. CDR3 DNA: TGTGTCAGCAGTTTAATACCGGACAGGCACACAGATACGCAGTATTTT. The encoded protein is CVSSLIPDRHTDTQYF.

The sample holds a few counts of this clonotype. The chain joins TRBV7-7 to TRBJ2-1, with TRBD2 matching 9 bases. The CDR3 has 16 residues. V dropped 5 bases and J dropped 8; count of bases not matched to a gene: 13. Germline V gives CDR1 SSHAT, CDR2 FNYEAQ (reference sequence). CDR3 sequence: CASSPWGREGRDEQFF. The CDR3 DNA is TGTGCCAGCAGCCCCTGGGGGCGGGAGGGCCGCGATGAGCAGTTCTTC.

This chain joins TRBV28 and TRBJ1-1; possibly TRBD1 for D (5 bases). This CDR3 region has 13 residues. Trimming removed 8 bases at V and 4 bases at J, with 14 bases between. Germline V lookup: CDR1 MDHEN, CDR2 SYDVKM. CDR3: CASVTPRGTEAFF. The CDR3 nucleotides are TGTGCCAGCGTAACGCCAAGGGGCACTGAAGCTTTCTTT.

In this sample, this clonotype turned up many times. This chain links TRBV7-9 with TRBJ2-5; 9 bases are shared with TRBD1. Trimming removed 6 bases from V and 3 bases from J; junction bases left unmatched: 5. The CDR3 loop spans 14 amino acids. Per the germline V gene, CDR1 is SEHNR and CDR2 is FQNEAQ (reference sequence). DNA for the CDR3: TGTGCCAGCAGTTCCTGGACAGGGGAAGAGACCCAGTACTTC. Translating it yields CASSSWTGEETQYF.

This clonotype was found many times. V is TRBV4-1 and J is TRBJ2-5, with D perhaps given as TRBD1 or TRBD2 (5 bases each). Deletions cut 1 base from V and 5 bases from J, with 8 bases between. This CDR3 has 13 residues. Per the germline V gene, CDR1 is MGHRA and CDR2 is YSYEKL. CDR3 sequence: CASSQAGTETQYF. In nucleotides, the CDR3 is TGCGCCAGCAGCCAAGCCGGGACGGAGACCCAGTACTTC.

Notes on this clonotype: An end of the junction does not agree with germline; a read error may underlie this. V usage is TRBV7-2 and J usage is TRBJ1-2; no definite D call. CDR1 is SGHTA and CDR2 is FQGNSA in the germline V gene. The CDR3 is made up of 14 amino acids. CDR3 protein: CAGSPALGNYGYTF. The DNA of the CDR3 is TGTGCCGGCAGCCCCGCGTTAGGGAACTATGGCTACACCTTC.